This T cell receptor beta chain was recorded in a study of T cell repertoires in cytomegalovirus infection. Study information: Evidence of both CMV infection and a matching HLA type came from public TCR beta signatures.

CDR3 size: 15 residues. Trimming removed 4 bases from V and 3 bases from J; junction bases left unmatched: 7. Germline values: CDR1 KGHDR, CDR2 SFDVKD. TCRdb reprocessed the reads with MiXCR, giving one entry per CDR3 protein. The sample includes some 940,000 distinct CDR3 sequences, 30% to 40% of them seen just once. With respect to this clonotype: Its target is unknown.

The chain recombines TRBV24-1 with TRBJ2-5, with 7 positions matching TRBD1. This TCR was sampled from a human donor in good health (CMV status not recorded). Some clones in this sample may be carry-over from other donors' samples. The source was cultured CD8+ T cells from PBMCs, collected from culture after CMV antigen stimulation. The CDR3 here is CATSDSDRAKETQYF. The DNA for the CDR3 is TGTGCCACCAGTGACTCCGACAGGGCCAAAGAGACCCAGTACTTC.